What follows are 29 T cell receptor beta chains derived from one specimen sequenced in a study of blood T cell repertoires in COVID-19. TCRdb's table, derived via immunoSEQ multiplex PCR, lists solely in-frame clones and lacks some. Of 100,000 to 150,000 clones detected, approximately 70% appear once; the ten largest clones hold about 1.9%. Material for sequencing was peripheral blood. These receptors originate from a woman in her 70s with acute or convalescent COVID-19.

V is TRBV28 and J is TRBJ2-4; 8 nucleotides line up with TRBD1. This CDR3 has 12 residues. The V and J ends lost 6 bases and 8 bases, in that order; junction bases with no gene match: 3. In germline, CDR1 is MDHEN, CDR2 SYDVKM. The CDR3 bases are TGTGCCAGCAGAGGACAGGGAGACATTCAGTACTTC. It codes for CASRGQGDIQYF. The variable domain in full, completed from reference TRBV28 and TRBJ2-4, reads DVKVTQSSRYLVKRTGEKVFLECVQDMDHENMFWYRQDPGLGLRLIYFSYDVKMKEKGDIPEGYSVSREKKERFSLILESASTNQTSMYLCASRGQGDIQYFGAGTRLSVL.

V usage is TRBV4-1 and J usage is TRBJ1-2; D possibly corresponds to TRBD1 (5 bases). The CDR3 has 15 amino acids. Trimming cost V 1 base and J 1 base, with 10 bases left between them. The germline V gene encodes CDR1 MGHRA and CDR2 YSYEKL. CDR3 sequence (DNA): TGCGCCAGCAGCCAAGTAGTTCAGGGTAACTATGGCTACACCTTC. Residues: CASSQVVQGNYGYTF.

This clone was detected ten times or more. Other nucleotide sequences in the sample specify the same CDR3. V is TRBV4-1 and J is TRBJ1-1; maybe TRBD1 (6 bases). Germline lookup yields CDR1 MGHRA and CDR2 YSYEKL. The CDR3 is 14 amino acids. V was clipped by 0 bases and J by 3 bases, with 8 bases between them. CDR3 coding DNA: TGCGCCAGCAGCCAAGAACAGGGATACACTGAAGCTTTCTTT. Its protein product is CASSQEQGYTEAFF.

This clone was observed a handful of times. The chain links TRBV27 to TRBJ2-3, with 7 bases identical to TRBD2. CDR3 length equals 15 residues. V shed 5 bases and J 5 bases; nucleotides not matched to a gene: 10. Looked up from germline, CDR1 is MNHEY and CDR2 is SMNVEV (reference sequence). CDR3 region: CASSLTPGGGDTQYF. In nucleotides, the CDR3 is TGTGCCAGCAGTCTCACTCCGGGGGGTGGAGATACGCAGTATTTT.

This chain links TRBV21-1 with TRBJ2-7; the tabulated D call, TRBD2, remains unverified against the DNA. TRBV21-1 is deemed a pseudogene. This CDR3 is 15 amino acids long. The CDR3 sequence is CASSATSGTSYEQYF. In DNA form, the CDR3 reads TGTGCCAGCAGCGCCACTAGCGGGACGTCCTACGAGCAGTACTTC.

This clone was picked up many times. The genes are TRBV27 and TRBJ1-2; no definite D call. Germline-derived CDR1 and CDR2 are MNHEY and SMNVEV (reference sequence). Trimming removed 2 bases from V and 2 bases from J, with 6 bases in between. The length of the CDR3 is 13 residues. The CDR3 bases are TGTGCCAGCAGTTTAGCGGGGAACTATGGCTACACCTTC. Translating gives CASSLAGNYGYTF.

This clone has more than one count but fewer than ten. The chain carries TRBV4-1 and TRBJ2-7, with TRBD1 matching 10 bases. Germline assignment: CDR1 MGHRA and CDR2 YSYEKL. The CDR3 extends over 14 amino acids. Trimming at V came to 4 bases and at J to 1 base, leaving 1 base not matched to a gene. CDR3 nucleotides: TGCGCCAGCAGCCGGACAGGGGGTTCCTACGAGCAGTACTTC. Its protein product is CASSRTGGSYEQYF.

The chain carries TRBV7-6 and TRBJ2-3; D call uncertain. V lost 1 base and J 2 bases, leaving 7 bases between the germline ends. This CDR3 has 14 residues. Germline-derived CDR1 and CDR2 are SGHVS and FNYEAQ. The CDR3 is CASSLGVDTDTQYF. The CDR3 DNA reads as TGTGCCAGCAGCTTAGGAGTTGACACAGATACGCAGTATTTT. The full variable domain, its missing parts supplied by reference TRBV7-6 and TRBJ2-3, is GAGVSQSPRYKVTKRGQDVALRCDPISGHVSLYWYRQALGQGPEFLTYFNYEAQQDKSGLPNDRFSAERPEGSISTLTIQRTEQRDSAMYRCASSLGVDTDTQYFGPGTRLTVL.

The chain employs TRBV19 and TRBJ2-4; 7 bases line up with TRBD2. Germline values: CDR1 LNHDA, CDR2 SQIVND (reference sequence). After removal of 5 bases from V and 1 base from J, the junction contained 2 bases not matched to a gene. CDR3 length: 14 residues. CDR3 residues: CASSSRGAKNIQYF. In DNA form, the CDR3 reads TGTGCCAGTAGTTCGCGGGGGGCCAAAAACATTCAGTACTTC.

The chain employs TRBV5-8 and TRBJ1-6; TRBD1 might be the D (6 bases). This CDR3 region has 15 residues. Per germline, CDR1 SGHTS and CDR2 YDEGEE. The V end lost 2 bases, the J end lost 4 bases, and 10 bases lay between the germline ends. CDR3 bases: TGTGCCAGCAGCTTTAGTACAGGGTATAATTCACCCCTCCACTTT. It translates to CASSFSTGYNSPLHF.

The chain carries TRBV5-1 and TRBJ2-3, with 12 positions matching TRBD1. Germline-derived CDR1 and CDR2 are SGHRS and YFSETQ. V lost 3 bases and J lost 3; bases outside the gene matches: 8. The CDR3 length is 17 residues. This CDR3 is CASSWGQGAFQTDTQYF. CDR3 bases: TGCGCCAGCAGCTGGGGACAGGGGGCGTTTCAGACAGATACGCAGTATTTT.

The chain links TRBV21-1 to TRBJ2-1; TRBD2, the D gene given by the table, was not confirmed from the DNA. TRBV21-1 is annotated as a pseudogene. This CDR3 has 17 amino acids. The CDR3 reads CASNPGGGGALYNEQFF. CDR3 sequence (DNA): TGTGCCAGCAACCCTGGGGGGGGAGGGGCCTTATACAATGAGCAGTTCTTC.

J is TRBJ1-4 and V is TRBV6-6; TRBD1 matches at 10 bases. Germline V lookup: CDR1 MNHNY, CDR2 SVGAGI (reference sequence). The CDR3 has 18 residues. The junction had 14 bases not matched to a gene; V was cut back by 5 bases and J by 5 bases. The DNA for the CDR3 is TGTGCCAGCAGTCTTTCAGGGACAGGGGCTCGCCTAAATGAAAAACTGTTTTTT. This translates into CASSLSGTGARLNEKLFF.

This chain uses TRBV29-1 with TRBJ2-3, with 16 bases fitting TRBD2. Trimming at V came to 6 bases and at J to 6 bases, leaving 3 bases not matched to a gene. The CDR3 spans 14 residues. Germline V gene data show CDR1 as SQVTM and CDR2 as ANQGSEA. CDR3 protein: CSVRGLAGGDTQYF. In DNA form, the CDR3 reads TGCAGCGTGCGGGGACTAGCGGGAGGGGATACGCAGTATTTT.

This clone appeared a few times. The rearrangement joins TRBV6-6 to TRBJ2-2; TRBD1 is a possible D gene (7 bases). With 0 bases removed from V and 4 bases from J, the gap between germline ends came to 9 bases. Germline V CDR1 and CDR2: MNHNY, SVGAGI (reference sequence). CDR3 length: 15 residues. The CDR3 sequence is CASSYSQGGTGELFF. The CDR3 bases are TGTGCCAGCAGTTACTCCCAGGGGGGCACCGGGGAGCTGTTTTTT.

The chain links TRBV19 to TRBJ2-7, with 9 bases matching TRBD1. Germline CDR1 and CDR2: LNHDA and SQIVND (reference sequence). V lost 1 base to trimming and J lost 5 bases; unmatched junction nucleotides: 6. The CDR3 is 15 residues long. The CDR3 nucleotides read TGTGCCAGTAGTATAGGGGGACAGGGTTTCAACGAGCAGTACTTC. This gives the protein CASSIGGQGFNEQYF.

The gene calls are TRBV4-2 and TRBJ2-1; 7 nucleotides line up with TRBD2. Germline V gene sequence: CDR1 LGHNA, CDR2 YNFKEQ. The CDR3 contains 18 residues. The J segment lost 6 bases and the V segment lost 0 bases, leaving 14 bases of the junction unmatched. CDR3 sequence: CASSQDPTGGSAFNEQFF. The CDR3 DNA sequence: TGTGCCAGCAGCCAAGATCCCACGGGCGGGAGCGCCTTCAATGAGCAGTTCTTC.

The J gene is TRBJ2-3, the V gene TRBV5-4; 13 nucleotides agree with TRBD2. Germline lookup yields CDR1 SGHNT and CDR2 YYREEE (reference sequence). The CDR3 runs to 14 residues. V was clipped by 2 bases and J by 8 bases; unmatched bases: 2. The CDR3 DNA follows: TGTGCCAGCAGCTTAGGACTAGCGGGGGTTACGCAGTATTTT. Residues: CASSLGLAGVTQYF. Combining the CDR3 with reference TRBV5-4 and TRBJ2-3 gives the whole variable domain ETGVTQSPTHLIKTRGQQVTLRCSSQSGHNTVSWYQQALGQGPQFIFQYYREEENGRGNFPPRFSGLQFPNYSSELNVNALELDDSALYLCASSLGLAGVTQYFGPGTRLTVL.

The chain has TRBV5-8 and TRBJ1-2; no definite D call. This CDR3 is built from 15 residues. CDR1 is SGHTS, CDR2 YDEGEE, per germline. Trimming stripped 3 bases from V and 3 bases from J, with 15 bases between. CDR3 region: CASSSDTGVHYGYTF. CDR3 coding DNA: TGTGCCAGCAGCTCCGATACCGGGGTACACTATGGCTACACCTTC.

The chain joins TRBV3-1 (or the pseudogene TRBV3-2) to TRBJ2-1; 9 positions match TRBD2. The CDR3 is made up of 16 amino acids. With V trimmed by 0 bases and J by 10 bases, 10 bases remained unmatched. Per germline, CDR1 LGHDT and CDR2 YNNKEL (reference sequence). Here the CDR3 reads CASSQDLRLAVNEQFF. Here the CDR3 DNA reads TGTGCCAGCAGCCAAGATCTTAGACTAGCGGTGAACGAGCAGTTCTTC.

The rearrangement joins TRBV5-1 to TRBJ2-5; 9 positions agree with TRBD2. CDR1 is SGHRS and CDR2 is YFSETQ in the germline V gene. This CDR3 spans 14 amino acids. V shed 6 bases, J shed 0 bases, and the junction held 3 bases outside the gene matches. CDR3 nucleotides: TGCGCCAGCAAGTTAGCGGGAGACCAAGAGACCCAGTACTTC. Translating gives CASKLAGDQETQYF.

V is TRBV10-2 and J is TRBJ2-1, with TRBD2 matching 15 bases. V shed 3 bases, J shed 0 bases, and the junction held 6 bases outside the gene matches. The length of the CDR3 is 19 residues. CDR1 and CDR2 from the germline V gene are WSHSY and SAAADI. The CDR3 DNA is TGCGCCAGCAGTGAAGGACTAGCGGGAGGGCAGAGCTCCTACAATGAGCAGTTCTTC. Translating gives CASSEGLAGGQSSYNEQFF.

V and J are TRBV3-1 (or the pseudogene TRBV3-2) and TRBJ2-3; 9 nucleotides align to TRBD2. The junction had 13 bases not matched to a gene; V was cut back by 2 bases and J by 1 base. The CDR3 runs to 19 residues. Germline V gene data show CDR1 as LGHDT and CDR2 as YNNKEL (reference sequence). DNA for the CDR3: TGTGCCAGCAGCCAAATATTAGTCACTAGCGGGTTATGCACAGATACGCAGTATTTT. The encoded protein is CASSQILVTSGLCTDTQYF.

The V gene is TRBV5-4, the J gene TRBJ2-2, with 8 bases fitting TRBD1. Germline CDR1 reads SGHNT; CDR2 reads YYREEE (reference sequence). This CDR3 contains 15 residues. J gave up 4 bases and V 5 bases, and 7 bases lay outside the gene matches. The CDR3 spells CASSSDRVPTGELFF. The CDR3 DNA follows: TGTGCCAGCAGTTCGGACAGGGTCCCCACCGGGGAGCTGTTTTTT.

This clone was counted only a few times. The rearrangement uses TRBV24-1 and TRBJ2-2; 9 nucleotides align to TRBD1. Looked up from germline, CDR1 is KGHDR and CDR2 is SFDVKD. Trimming cost V 4 bases and J 4 bases; bases outside gene matches: 12. CDR3 length: 18 amino acids. The chain's CDR3 is CATSDRQGVRAGTGELFF. The CDR3 DNA reads TGTGCCACCAGTGACAGACAGGGGGTCCGGGCGGGCACCGGGGAGCTGTTTTTT.

The chain employs TRBV5-4 and TRBJ2-1; 7 bases are shared with TRBD2. Germline values: CDR1 SGHNT, CDR2 YYREEE (reference sequence). The V gene end was trimmed by 0 bases and the J gene end by 8 bases; junction bases not matched to a gene: 8. The CDR3 is 15 amino acids. As DNA, the CDR3 is TGTGCCAGCAGCTTGGGGTCGCCGAGCGGGGATGAGCAGTTCTTC. It translates to CASSLGSPSGDEQFF. Together with reference TRBV5-4 and TRBJ2-1, the CDR3 gives the full variable domain: ETGVTQSPTHLIKTRGQQVTLRCSSQSGHNTVSWYQQALGQGPQFIFQYYREEENGRGNFPPRFSGLQFPNYSSELNVNALELDDSALYLCASSLGSPSGDEQFFGPGTRLTVL.

The CDR3 here is CASSERLLSGGNTGELFF. The CDR3 DNA follows: TGTGCCAGCAGTGAAAGGCTGCTGAGCGGGGGGAACACCGGGGAGCTGTTTTTT. The rearrangement links TRBV2 to TRBJ2-2, with TRBD2 matching 8 bases. CDR3 length: 18 residues. Trimming cost V 2 bases and J 1 base; bases outside gene matches: 9. From germline, CDR1 is SNHLY and CDR2 FYNNEI.

The chain joins TRBV29-1 to TRBJ1-1, with D hard to call. From germline, CDR1 is SQVTM and CDR2 ANQGSEA. This CDR3 comprises 11 residues. Between the trimmed V and J ends, which lost 7 bases and 7 bases, there was a span of 13 bases. CDR3 sequence reads: CSALREIEAFF. CDR3 DNA: TGCAGCGCCCTTCGGGAGATTGAAGCTTTCTTT.

The chain links TRBV9 to TRBJ2-5; 10 bases map to TRBD1. The CDR3 loop spans 13 amino acids. The V gene's germline CDR1 is SGDLS and CDR2 YYNGEE. V was pared by 3 bases and J by 7 bases, with 3 bases of the junction left unmatched. The CDR3 DNA reads TGTGCCAGCAGCGCCGGACAGGGGGGGACCCAGTACTTC. Amino acids: CASSAGQGGTQYF.